This TCR beta chain was obtained from a study of blood T cells in healthy people across ages. General study results and limits: Estimated diversity, derived from one million T cells, was regarded as an underestimate.

Then a second PCR, running about 6 to 11 cycles, was carried out with a sample-barcoded 5' primer and a J-beta primer mix. Tags on each cDNA molecule came from a template-switch adaptor with 12 random nucleotides. TCRdb redid the calling of the 5' RACE reads with MiXCR, one entry per CDR3 protein. The sample holds under 850,000 distinct CDR3 sequences, roughly 40% seen once. The V gene's germline CDR1 is SGHVS and CDR2 FQNEAQ. The CDR3 consists of 15 residues. The trim removed 5 bases at V and 8 bases at J, leaving 12 bases unmatched. This clonotype was observed a few times. The antigen remains unidentified.

The specimen sequenced was blood. The receptor comes from a man aged 18 to 30 in good health. The chain couples TRBV7-8 to TRBJ2-1; 7 positions agree with TRBD1. CDR3 sequence reads: CASSRLGRDRDEQFF. In nucleotides, the CDR3 is TGTGCCAGCAGCAGATTGGGGAGAGACAGGGATGAGCAGTTCTTC.